This TCR beta chain appears in the sequencing data of a study of PD-1 blockade in classical Hodgkin lymphoma. The study's findings and limits: The study reported lower baseline TCR diversity in newly diagnosed patients than in healthy donors. What drove the repertoire differences, possibly disease activity or prior therapy, has not been defined. By C4D1, diversity of CD4+ TCRs had risen significantly, whereas that of CD8+ TCRs had not.

CDR3 length: 14 residues. The V gene's germline CDR1 is LNHDA and CDR2 SQIVND (reference sequence). V lost 6 bases and J lost 1, with 12 bases in between. A remark on this clone: Its antigen is still unknown.

Some clones are missing from TCRdb's copy, which holds only in-frame ones; the method was immunoSEQ multiplex PCR. The data show some 24,000 clones, over 70% seen once. Patients all relapsed after autologous stem cell transplantation, and there was variation in brentuximab vedotin exposure. This sample comprised peripheral blood mononuclear cells (PBMCs), obtained at baseline. This receptor was taken from a human donor with classical Hodgkin lymphoma. V usage is TRBV19 and J usage is TRBJ1-1; possibly TRBD1 for D (6 bases). CDR3 bases: TGTGCCAGTAGCACAGGGTGGTGGAACACTGAAGCTTTCTTT. Amino acids: CASSTGWWNTEAFF.